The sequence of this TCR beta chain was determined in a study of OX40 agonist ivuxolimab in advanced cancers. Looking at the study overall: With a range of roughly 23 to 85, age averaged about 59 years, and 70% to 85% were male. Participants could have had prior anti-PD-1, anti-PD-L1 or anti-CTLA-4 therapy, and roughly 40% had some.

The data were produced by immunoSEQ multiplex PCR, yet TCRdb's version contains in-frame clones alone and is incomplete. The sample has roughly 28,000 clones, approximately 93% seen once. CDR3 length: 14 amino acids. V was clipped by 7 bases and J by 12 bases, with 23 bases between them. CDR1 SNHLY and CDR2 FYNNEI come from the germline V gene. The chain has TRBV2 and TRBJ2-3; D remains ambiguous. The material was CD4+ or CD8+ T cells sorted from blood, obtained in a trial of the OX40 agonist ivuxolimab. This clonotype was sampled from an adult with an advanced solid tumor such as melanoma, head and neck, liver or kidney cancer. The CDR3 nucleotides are TGTGCCAGCAACGTAGGACGCCCGACCTCCCACCAGTATTTT. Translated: CASNVGRPTSHQYF.